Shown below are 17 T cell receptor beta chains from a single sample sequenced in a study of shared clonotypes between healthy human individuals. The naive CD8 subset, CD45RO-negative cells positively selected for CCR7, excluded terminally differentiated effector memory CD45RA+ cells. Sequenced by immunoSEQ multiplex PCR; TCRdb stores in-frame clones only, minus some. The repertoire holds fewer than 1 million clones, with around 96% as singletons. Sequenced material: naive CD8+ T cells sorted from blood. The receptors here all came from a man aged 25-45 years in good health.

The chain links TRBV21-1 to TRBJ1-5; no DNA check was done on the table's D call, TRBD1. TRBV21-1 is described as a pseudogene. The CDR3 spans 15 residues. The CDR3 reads CASSTKGTGNQPQHF. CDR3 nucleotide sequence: TGTGCCAGCAGCACTAAAGGGACAGGCAATCAGCCCCAGCATTTT.

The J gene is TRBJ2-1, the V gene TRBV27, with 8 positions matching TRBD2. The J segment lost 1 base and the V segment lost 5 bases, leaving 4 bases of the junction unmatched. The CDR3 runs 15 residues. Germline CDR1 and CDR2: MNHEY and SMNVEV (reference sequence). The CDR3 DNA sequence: TGTGCCAGCAGTCGAGGGACTAGGTCCTACAATGAGCAGTTCTTC. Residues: CASSRGTRSYNEQFF.

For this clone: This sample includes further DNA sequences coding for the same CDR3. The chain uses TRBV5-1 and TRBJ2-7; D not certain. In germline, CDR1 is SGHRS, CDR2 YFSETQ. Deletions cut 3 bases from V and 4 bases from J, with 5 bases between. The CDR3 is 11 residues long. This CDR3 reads CASSSTYEQYF. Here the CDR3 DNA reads TGCGCCAGCAGCTCTACTTACGAGCAGTACTTC.

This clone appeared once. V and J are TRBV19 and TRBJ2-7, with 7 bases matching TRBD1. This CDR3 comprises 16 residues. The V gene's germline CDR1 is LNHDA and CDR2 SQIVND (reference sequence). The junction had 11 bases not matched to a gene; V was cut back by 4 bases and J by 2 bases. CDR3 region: CASSTLTGRFAYEQYF. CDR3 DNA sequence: TGTGCCAGTAGTACGTTGACAGGGAGATTCGCCTACGAGCAGTACTTC.

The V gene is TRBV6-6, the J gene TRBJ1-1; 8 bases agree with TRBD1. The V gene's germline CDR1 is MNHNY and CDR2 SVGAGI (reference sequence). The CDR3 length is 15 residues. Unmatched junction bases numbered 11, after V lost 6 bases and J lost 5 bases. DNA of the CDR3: TGTGCCAGCAGATTAGGGACCAGGGGGCAAACTGAAGCTTTCTTT. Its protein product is CASRLGTRGQTEAFF.

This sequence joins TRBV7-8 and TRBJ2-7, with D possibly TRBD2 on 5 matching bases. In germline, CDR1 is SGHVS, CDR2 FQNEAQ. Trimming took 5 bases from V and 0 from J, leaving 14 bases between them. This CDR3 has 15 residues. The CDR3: CASSTIRGSSYEQYF. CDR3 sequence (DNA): TGTGCCAGCAGCACCATTCGGGGTAGCTCCTACGAGCAGTACTTC.

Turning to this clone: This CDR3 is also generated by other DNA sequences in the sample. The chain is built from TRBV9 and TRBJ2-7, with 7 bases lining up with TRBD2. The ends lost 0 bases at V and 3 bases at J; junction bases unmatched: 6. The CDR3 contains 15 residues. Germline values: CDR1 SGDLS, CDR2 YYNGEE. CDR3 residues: CASSVARAGDYEQYF. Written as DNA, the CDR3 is TGTGCCAGCAGCGTAGCTCGGGCGGGAGACTACGAGCAGTACTTC.

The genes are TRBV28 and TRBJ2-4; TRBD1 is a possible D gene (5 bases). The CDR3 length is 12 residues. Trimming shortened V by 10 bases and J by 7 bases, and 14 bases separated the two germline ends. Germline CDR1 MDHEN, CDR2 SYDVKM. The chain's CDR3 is CATMGRRNIQYF. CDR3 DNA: TGTGCCACCATGGGGCGTAGGAACATTCAGTACTTC.

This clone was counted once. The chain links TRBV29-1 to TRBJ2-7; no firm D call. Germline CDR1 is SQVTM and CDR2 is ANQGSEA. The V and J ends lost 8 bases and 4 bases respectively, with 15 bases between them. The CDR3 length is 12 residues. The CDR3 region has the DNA TGCAGCATTTGCCCAAATGATTACGAGCAGTACTTC. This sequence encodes CSICPNDYEQYF.

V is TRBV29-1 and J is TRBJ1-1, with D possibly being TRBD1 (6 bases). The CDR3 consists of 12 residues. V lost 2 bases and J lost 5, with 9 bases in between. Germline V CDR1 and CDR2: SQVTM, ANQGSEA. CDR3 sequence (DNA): TGCAGCGTTGAAAAGGGGGGAACTGAAGCTTTCTTT. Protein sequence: CSVEKGGTEAFF. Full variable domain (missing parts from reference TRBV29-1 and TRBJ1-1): SAVISQKPSRDICQRGTSLTIQCQVDSQVTMMFWYRQQPGQSLTLIATANQGSEATYESGFVIDKFPISRPNLTFSTLTVSNMSPEDSSIYLCSVEKGGTEAFFGQGTRLTVV.

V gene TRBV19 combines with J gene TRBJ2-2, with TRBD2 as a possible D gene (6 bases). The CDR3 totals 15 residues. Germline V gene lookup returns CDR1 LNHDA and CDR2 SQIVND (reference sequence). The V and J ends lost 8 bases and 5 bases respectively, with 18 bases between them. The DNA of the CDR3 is TGTGCCAGTTCCCACGCGCGGGATGGGACCGGGGAGCTGTTTTTT. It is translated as CASSHARDGTGELFF. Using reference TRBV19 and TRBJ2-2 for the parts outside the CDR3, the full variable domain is DGGITQSPKYLFRKEGQNVTLSCEQNLNHDAMYWYRQDPGQGLRLIYYSQIVNDFQKGDIAEGYSVSREKKESFPLTVTSAQKNPTAFYLCASSHARDGTGELFFGEGSRLTVL.

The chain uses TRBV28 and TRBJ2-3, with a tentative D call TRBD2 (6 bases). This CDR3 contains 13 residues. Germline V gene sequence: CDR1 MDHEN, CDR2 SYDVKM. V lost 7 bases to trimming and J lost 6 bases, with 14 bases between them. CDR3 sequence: CASTFPGGDTQYF. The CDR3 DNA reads TGTGCCAGCACCTTTCCTGGGGGGGATACGCAGTATTTT.

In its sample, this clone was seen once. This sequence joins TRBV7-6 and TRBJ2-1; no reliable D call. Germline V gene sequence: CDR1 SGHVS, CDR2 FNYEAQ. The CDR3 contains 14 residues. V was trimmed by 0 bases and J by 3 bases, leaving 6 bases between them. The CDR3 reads CASSLADLYNEQFF. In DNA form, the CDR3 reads TGTGCCAGCAGCTTAGCGGATCTCTACAATGAGCAGTTCTTC.

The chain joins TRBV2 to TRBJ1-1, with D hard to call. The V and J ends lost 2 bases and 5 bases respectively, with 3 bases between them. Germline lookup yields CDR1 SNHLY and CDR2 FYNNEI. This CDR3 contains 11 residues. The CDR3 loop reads CASSETTEAFF. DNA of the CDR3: TGTGCCAGCAGTGAAACGACTGAAGCTTTCTTT.

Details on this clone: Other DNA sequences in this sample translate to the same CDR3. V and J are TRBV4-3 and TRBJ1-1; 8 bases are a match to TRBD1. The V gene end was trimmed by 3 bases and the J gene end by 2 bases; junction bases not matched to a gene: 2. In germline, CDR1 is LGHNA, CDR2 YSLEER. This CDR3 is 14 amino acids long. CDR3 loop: CASSQDRVNTEAFF. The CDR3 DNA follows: TGCGCCAGCAGCCAGGACAGGGTTAACACTGAAGCTTTCTTT.

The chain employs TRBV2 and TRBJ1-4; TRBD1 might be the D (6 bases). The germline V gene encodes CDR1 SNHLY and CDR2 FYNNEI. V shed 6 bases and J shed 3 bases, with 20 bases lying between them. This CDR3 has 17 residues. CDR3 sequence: CASSTGGGPESNEKLFF. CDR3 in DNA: TGTGCCAGCAGCACCGGTGGGGGCCCTGAATCTAATGAAAAACTGTTTTTT.

As DNA, the CDR3 is TGTGCCAGCAGTGTTAGTTCGACCTACGAGCAGTACTTC. Translation: CASSVSSTYEQYF. V is TRBV2 and J is TRBJ2-7; no definite D call. Germline V lookup: CDR1 SNHLY, CDR2 FYNNEI. This CDR3 contains 13 residues. Trimming shortened V by 4 bases and J by 2 bases, and 9 bases separated the two germline ends.